The rows below give T cell receptor beta chains drawn from one sample of a study of T cells in localized non-small cell lung cancer. The protocol was immunoSEQ multiplex PCR, while the TCRdb copy is restricted to in-frame clones and leaves out a portion. In the table there are around 30,000 clones, under 95% of which are singletons. Source: peripheral blood, taken before any cancer treatment. The source is a woman aged 35 to 75 with stage I lung adenocarcinoma. Each CDR3 is given with its conserved first and last residue. D genes are given only for firm matches. Some rows mark clone size as missing; the rest say once, few, many or name a class of expanded clone.

d_call cdr3_length clone_size j_call v_call cdr3_aa cdr3_nt
. 13 . TRBJ2-5 TRBV7-9 CASSKDMTETQYF TGTGCCAGCAGCAAGGACATGACGGAGACCCAGTACTTC
. 15 . TRBJ2-3 TRBV28 CASSLGLSGTDTQYF TGTGCCAGCAGCCTCGGGCTATCGGGCACAGATACGCAGTATTTT
. 16 . TRBJ2-2 TRBV6-1 CASSAPGRGQTGELFF TGTGCCAGCAGTGCCCCGGGACGCGGTCAGACCGGGGAGCTGTTTTTT
. 16 . TRBJ1-4 TRBV6-6 CASTDHQTGLNEKLFF TGTGCCAGCACCGATCATCAGACAGGTCTTAATGAAAAACTGTTTTTT
. 12 . TRBJ2-3 TRBV29-1 CSVEFSGDTQYF TGCAGCGTTGAATTTTCCGGCGATACGCAGTATTTT
TRBD1 14 . TRBJ1-4 TRBV6-5 CASSTDRGLEKLFF TGTGCCAGCAGTACCGACAGGGGGCTTGAAAAACTGTTTTTT
TRBD2 17 . TRBJ2-5 TRBV6-1 CASSEKTSGVGQETQYF TGTGCCAGCAGTGAAAAAACTAGCGGGGTGGGGCAAGAGACCCAGTACTTC
. 17 . TRBJ1-3 TRBV15 CATSRDSLTTPGNTIYF TGTGCCACCAGCAGAGACTCGCTGACAACCCCTGGAAACACCATATATTTT
TRBD2 18 . TRBJ2-3 TRBV4-2 CASSQEPLSGREADTQYF TGTGCCAGCAGCCAAGAACCCCTAAGCGGGAGGGAAGCAGATACGCAGTATTTT
TRBD1 15 . TRBJ2-3 TRBV2 CASSGDRDGSDTQYF TGTGCCAGCAGTGGAGACAGGGACGGGTCAGATACGCAGTATTTT
. 13 . TRBJ1-2 TRBV7-2 CASSPEGLYGYTF TGTGCCAGCAGCCCTGAGGGGTTGTATGGCTACACCTTC
TRBD1 17 . TRBJ2-5 TRBV15 CATSGIGTGRYQETQYF TGTGCCACCAGCGGTATCGGGACAGGGAGGTACCAAGAGACCCAGTACTTC
. 13 . TRBJ2-1 TRBV2 CASRSRVLNEQFF TGTGCCAGCAGGAGCAGGGTGCTCAATGAGCAGTTCTTC
. 16 once TRBJ1-5 TRBV28 CASPRDRGSPYQPQHF TGTGCCTCCCCCCGGGACCGAGGGTCCCCATATCAGCCCCAGCATTTT
TRBD1 13 . TRBJ1-1 TRBV7-2 CASSWTGNTEAFF TGTGCCAGCAGCTGGACAGGGAACACTGAAGCTTTCTTT
TRBD2 18 . TRBJ2-3 TRBV2 CASSEALGLAGYTDTQYF TGTGCCAGCAGTGAAGCGCTGGGTCTAGCGGGGTACACAGATACGCAGTATTTT
. 16 . TRBJ1-6 TRBV6-1 CASSDLGSSYNSPLHF TGTGCCAGCAGTGATTTAGGGAGCTCCTATAATTCACCCCTCCACTTT
. 12 . TRBJ2-1 TRBV19 CASSISYPEQFF TGTGCCAGTAGTATAAGCTACCCGGAGCAGTTCTTC
. 13 . TRBJ1-6 TRBV7-6 CASSPSYNSPLHF TGTGCCAGCAGCCCCTCCTATAATTCACCCCTCCACTTT
. 18 . TRBJ1-5 TRBV18 CASSPAGLGAYSNQPQHF TGTGCCAGCTCACCAGCGGGACTGGGGGCTTATAGCAATCAGCCCCAGCATTTT
TRBD2 16 . TRBJ2-1 TRBV15 CATRAVPTGGRNEQFF TGTGCCACCAGAGCGGTCCCCACCGGGGGGAGAAATGAGCAGTTCTTC
TRBD2 15 . TRBJ2-1 TRBV7-2 CASSLAAGGLSEQFF TGTGCCAGCAGCTTAGCGGCGGGAGGGCTTAGTGAGCAGTTCTTC
. 15 once TRBJ1-1 TRBV19 CASSIFEGLNTEAFF TGTGCCAGTAGTATCTTCGAGGGGTTGAACACTGAAGCTTTCTTT
. 15 . TRBJ2-7 TRBV14 CASSQTFGSTEEQYF TGTGCCAGCAGCCAGACATTCGGGAGTACGGAAGAGCAGTACTTC
. 15 . TRBJ1-2 TRBV4-2 CASSQDTPGNYGYTF TGTGCCAGCAGCCAAGACACCCCAGGCAACTATGGCTACACCTTC
. 14 . TRBJ1-6 TRBV4-1 CASSQEARNSPLHF TGCGCCAGCAGCCAAGAGGCGAGGAATTCACCCCTCCACTTT
TRBD1 15 . TRBJ1-2 TRBV18 CASSPAGGTNYGYTF TGTGCCAGCTCACCCGCAGGGGGCACTAACTATGGCTACACCTTC
. 15 . TRBJ2-1 TRBV19 CASSIAVSSYNEQFF TGTGCCAGTAGTATCGCTGTCAGCTCCTACAATGAGCAGTTCTTC
TRBD2 16 . TRBJ2-2 TRBV7-8 CASSPAGVENTGELFF TGTGCCAGCAGCCCTGCGGGGGTGGAGAACACCGGGGAGCTGTTTTTT
. 14 . TRBJ1-1 TRBV6-5 CASSYYGENTEAFF TGTGCCAGCAGTTACTACGGGGAGAACACTGAAGCTTTCTTT
TRBD2 16 . TRBJ2-5 TRBV5-1 CASSLPYSSGQETQYF TGCGCCAGCAGCTTGCCCTACTCTAGCGGTCAAGAGACCCAGTACTTC
. 14 . TRBJ2-7 TRBV6-6 CASSQQGHISEQYF TGTGCCAGCAGCCAGCAAGGACATATCTCCGAGCAGTACTTC
. 15 . TRBJ2-7 TRBV7-2 CASSARSQGGYEQYF TGTGCCAGCAGCGCGAGAAGCCAGGGAGGCTACGAGCAGTACTTC
TRBD1 15 . TRBJ2-5 TRBV7-2 CASSAGTAYQETQYF TGTGCCAGCAGCGCAGGGACAGCCTACCAAGAGACCCAGTACTTC
. 13 . TRBJ1-1 TRBV14 CASSQLSAGEAFF TGTGCCAGCAGCCAACTATCGGCGGGGGAAGCTTTCTTT
. 12 . TRBJ2-7 TRBV28 CASSSPNSMVGF TGTGCCAGCAGTTCTCCCAATTCGATGGTGGGGTTC
. 16 . TRBJ1-1 TRBV28 CASSIGGVLRGTEAFF TGTGCCAGCAGTATCGGCGGGGTTTTGAGGGGCACTGAAGCTTTCTTT
TRBD1 15 . TRBJ1-3 TRBV7-8 CASSHDRVAGNTIYF TGTGCCAGCAGCCACGACAGGGTAGCTGGAAACACCATATATTTT
TRBD1 17 once TRBJ1-4 TRBV18 CASSPRQTGFLNEKLFF TGTGCCAGCTCACCACGACAGACAGGGTTTCTCAATGAAAAACTGTTTTTT
TRBD2 17 . TRBJ2-2 TRBV5-4 CASSKGGRAPNTGELFF TGTGCCAGCAGCAAAGGCGGGAGGGCCCCTAACACCGGGGAGCTGTTTTTT
. 15 . TRBJ2-3 TRBV2 CASSEGQAVADTQYF TGTGCCAGCAGTGAAGGCCAGGCGGTGGCAGATACGCAGTATTTT
TRBD1 17 . TRBJ1-5 TRBV15 CATSRQQGEAGNQPQHF TGTGCCACCAGCAGGCAACAGGGGGAGGCCGGCAATCAGCCCCAGCATTTT
. 15 . TRBJ1-1 TRBV27 CASSLLVGMNTEAFF TGTGCCAGCAGTTTATTGGTAGGGATGAACACTGAAGCTTTCTTT
. 13 . TRBJ2-5 TRBV5-4 CASKEGAGETQYF TGTGCCAGCAAGGAGGGGGCGGGAGAGACCCAGTACTTC
. 14 . TRBJ1-6 TRBV15 CATSGRSYNSPLHF TGTGCCACCAGCGGGAGATCCTATAATTCACCCCTCCACTTT
TRBD1 14 . TRBJ1-2 TRBV18 CASSPTGGNYGYTF TGTGCCAGCTCACCGACAGGGGGCAACTATGGCTACACCTTC
. 16 . TRBJ2-1 TRBV7-2 CASSLFFGPSYNEQFF TGTGCCAGCAGCTTATTCTTCGGGCCCTCCTACAATGAGCAGTTCTTC
TRBD1 20 . TRBJ1-1 TRBV4-1 CASSHLPAQGARTRNTEAFF TGCGCCAGCAGCCATCTCCCCGCGCAGGGGGCGCGAACCAGGAACACTGAAGCTTTCTTT
. 12 . TRBJ2-7 TRBV28 CASSPLDSHQYF TGTGCCAGCAGCCCCTTGGACAGTCACCAGTACTTC
. 17 once TRBJ1-2 TRBV18 CASSRPLVGAVYYGYTF TGTGCCAGCTCACGACCTCTTGTGGGGGCCGTCTACTATGGCTACACCTTC
. 15 . TRBJ1-5 TRBV7-2 CASSLGRSSNQPQHF TGTGCCAGCAGCTTGGGCAGGTCCTCCAATCAGCCCCAGCATTTT